This paragraph covers one T cell receptor beta chain sequence. With a much larger clone just one base away, this may be a read error. Looked up from germline, CDR1 is LGHDT and CDR2 is YNNKEL (reference sequence). CDR3 size: 13 residues. Arm-PCR of CDR3 regions and iRepertoire HTBI primers were the basis on which TCR beta libraries were built. In TCRdb, the multiplex PCR reads were re-called with MiXCR into one record per CDR3 protein. The data contain about 430,000 distinct CDR3 sequences, over 14% of them singletons. Stated time point: newly diagnosed GD, antithyroid drugs for less than 3 months. RNA extracted from PBMCs served as the sequencing template. The data originate from a study of regulatory T cells in long-lasting Graves disease. These records were also assigned to another study, of T cells in Graves' hyperthyroidism and ophthalmopathy.

This receptor was identified in a woman in her 40s with Graves disease. This chain uses TRBV3-1 with TRBJ1-4; D uncertain. The sample here was peripheral blood mononuclear cells (PBMCs), taken at new diagnosis, from a patient treated with antithyroid drugs. CDR3 sequence: CASSQGPFEKLIF. The DNA of the CDR3 is TGTGCCAGCAGCCAAGGCCCGTTTGAAAAACTGATTTTT.